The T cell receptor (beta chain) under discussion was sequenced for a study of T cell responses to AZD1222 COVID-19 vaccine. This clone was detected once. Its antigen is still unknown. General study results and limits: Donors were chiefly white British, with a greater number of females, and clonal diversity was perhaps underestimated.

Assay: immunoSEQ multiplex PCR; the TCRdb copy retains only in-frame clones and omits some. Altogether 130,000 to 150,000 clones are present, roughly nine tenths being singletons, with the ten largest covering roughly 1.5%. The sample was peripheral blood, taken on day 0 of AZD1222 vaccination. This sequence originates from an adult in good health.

The CDR3, as DNA: TGTGCCAGCAGTGAAGCTCGGGTAGTTAACGGGGAGCTGTTTTTT. It is translated as CASSEARVVNGELFF. V and J are TRBV6-1 and TRBJ2-2; the D is unclear. The germline V gene has CDR1 MNHNS and CDR2 SASEGT. This CDR3 spans 15 amino acids. V lost 0 bases and J 7 bases, leaving 12 bases between the germline ends.